This T cell receptor (beta chain) appears in the sequencing data of a study of blood T cell repertoires in COVID-19. The wider study: The samples span acute and convalescent COVID-19 from the United States, Italy and Spain.

Germline V gene lookup returns CDR1 MDHEN and CDR2 SYDVKM. Losses at the gene ends were 8 bases for V and 7 bases for J; bases not matched to a gene: 14. CDR3 length equals 16 residues. Libraries were prepared by immunoSEQ multiplex PCR; TCRdb keeps only in-frame clonotypes and omits some of them. This table holds about 110,000 clones, 76% found once. What was sequenced was peripheral blood. V usage is TRBV28 and J usage is TRBJ1-6, with 7 bases that match TRBD1. This clonotype originated in a woman of 80 years or more with acute or convalescent COVID-19. The CDR3 region is CASLRTGASYNSPLHF. The CDR3 region has the DNA TGTGCCAGCCTACGAACAGGGGCCAGTTACAATTCACCCCTCCACTTT. The whole variable domain, filled in from reference TRBV28 and TRBJ1-6, reads DVKVTQSSRYLVKRTGEKVFLECVQDMDHENMFWYRQDPGLGLRLIYFSYDVKMKEKGDIPEGYSVSREKKERFSLILESASTNQTSMYLCASLRTGASYNSPLHFGNGTRLTVT.